This T cell receptor beta chain was retrieved from a study of OX40 agonist ivuxolimab in advanced cancers. Study in general: Mean age 60 years, range about 23 to 85; 82.7% male. Prior anti-PD-1, anti-PD-L1 or anti-CTLA-4 therapy was allowed; 30% to 40% had some. Study outcomes and limitations: The study did not work out the antigen specificity of the expanded peripheral T cells.

Only in-frame clones appear in the TCRdb table, and some are missing; sequencing was by immunoSEQ multiplex PCR. The sample contains over 40,000 clones, about 86% of which appear only once. Cycle 7 day 1, cycle 4 day 1, and baseline were the timepoints at which blood was sampled. V was trimmed by 6 bases and J by 0 bases, leaving 15 bases between them. This CDR3 region has 15 residues. The germline gives CDR1 SGHRS, CDR2 YFSETQ. Details on this clone: As yet, its antigen is unknown.

The sequences come from CD4+ or CD8+ T cells sorted from blood, collected in a trial of the OX40 agonist ivuxolimab. The receptor comes from an adult with an advanced solid tumor such as melanoma, head and neck, liver or kidney cancer. This chain links TRBV5-1 with TRBJ1-1; TRBD1 might be the D (6 bases). The CDR3 loop is CASKGGMWMNTEAFF. Here the CDR3 DNA reads TGCGCCAGCAAAGGGGGTATGTGGATGAACACTGAAGCTTTCTTT.